This passage covers 3 T cell receptor beta chains from one sample sequenced in a study of T cell repertoires in ileal Crohn's disease. Time point: proximal margin of the surgical specimen (macroscopically non-inflamed). Clones were read by immunoSEQ multiplex PCR, and TCRdb kept only the in-frame ones, dropping some. The table has some 6,900 clones, 74% seen once. Sequenced input: ileal tissue. The receptors derive from an adult with Crohn's disease.

This clone showed up just a few times. The chain links TRBV21-1 to TRBJ2-5; the D call of TRBD2 is as the table states it, not checked on the DNA. TRBV21-1 corresponds to a pseudogene. The CDR3 has 17 residues. The CDR3 region is CASSKAPSGGVQETQYF. The DNA of the CDR3 is TGTGCCAGCAGCAAAGCGCCGTCTGGAGGGGTCCAAGAGACCCAGTACTTC.

This chain connects TRBV19 to TRBJ1-1; D is unresolved. V was shortened by 5 bases and J by 2 bases, with 6 bases between the two germline ends. The V gene's germline CDR1 is LNHDA and CDR2 SQIVND (reference sequence). The CDR3 extends over 12 amino acids. CDR3 DNA: TGTGCCAGTAGTGTGGGTAACACTGAAGCTTTCTTT. Protein: CASSVGNTEAFF.

The chain combines TRBV19 with TRBJ2-5, with no clear D. The V and J ends lost 5 bases and 0 bases respectively, with 7 bases between them. The germline V gene has CDR1 LNHDA and CDR2 SQIVND (reference sequence). CDR3 length: 13 residues. The CDR3: CASSRSYQETQYF. The CDR3 bases are TGTGCCAGTAGTCGGAGCTACCAAGAGACCCAGTACTTC.